Listed below are T cell receptor beta chains from one sample, sequenced in a study of long-term antiretroviral therapy in people with HIV. The data were produced by immunoSEQ multiplex PCR, yet TCRdb's version contains in-frame clones alone and is incomplete. The data contain tens of thousands of clones, nearly 85% of them singletons. The sequencing here drew on unsorted PBMCs, taken 0.8 years before starting antiretroviral therapy. All receptors come from a man aged 18-30 years with HIV. CDR3s include the opening cysteine and the closing phenylalanine or tryptophan. Fields, in order: CDR3 protein, CDR3 DNA, clone size, V gene, D gene, J gene. A D gene is named only where the DNA matches it firmly. A clone size is listed for some rows: how often the clone was seen (once, few, many), or a class if it is expanded.

CDR3aa: CASSWTLTGPGYTF; CDR3nt: TGTGCCAGCAGCTGGACGCTGACAGGGCCTGGCTACACCTTC; abundance: few; v_gene: TRBV4-2; d_gene: TRBD1; j_gene: TRBJ1-2
CDR3aa: CASSPDRDSFTGELFF; CDR3nt: TGTGCCAGCAGTCCAGACCGGGACAGCTTTACCGGGGAGCTGTTTTTT; abundance: few; v_gene: TRBV4-2; d_gene: TRBD1; j_gene: TRBJ2-2
CDR3aa: CASSLEGGGYTF; CDR3nt: TGTGCCAGCAGCTTAGAAGGGGGTGGCTACACCTTC; abundance: few; v_gene: TRBV7-9; d_gene: -; j_gene: TRBJ1-2
CDR3aa: CASSLKRNYEQYF; CDR3nt: TGTGCCAGCAGTTTAAAGCGGAACTACGAGCAGTACTTC; abundance: -; v_gene: TRBV27; d_gene: -; j_gene: TRBJ2-7
CDR3aa: CASSLARTGLNYEQYF; CDR3nt: TGTGCCAGCAGCTTAGCCCGGACAGGGCTGAACTACGAGCAGTACTTC; abundance: few; v_gene: TRBV13; d_gene: TRBD1; j_gene: TRBJ2-7
CDR3aa: CATSRAEDTQYF; CDR3nt: TGTGCCACCAGCAGAGCCGAGGATACGCAGTATTTT; abundance: -; v_gene: TRBV15; d_gene: -; j_gene: TRBJ2-3
CDR3aa: CASSEVRGKNSPLHF; CDR3nt: TGTGCCAGCAGTGAGGTCAGGGGGAAAAATTCACCCCTCCACTTT; abundance: once; v_gene: TRBV6-4; d_gene: TRBD1; j_gene: TRBJ1-6
CDR3aa: CASSPGESGETYEQYF; CDR3nt: TGTGCCAGCTCACCAGGGGAGTCAGGGGAAACCTACGAGCAGTACTTC; abundance: -; v_gene: TRBV18; d_gene: -; j_gene: TRBJ2-7
CDR3aa: CASSLGSSGGNQETQYF; CDR3nt: TGTGCCAGCAGCTTAGGGTCCAGCGGGGGGAACCAAGAGACCCAGTACTTC; abundance: -; v_gene: TRBV11-1; d_gene: TRBD2; j_gene: TRBJ2-5
CDR3aa: CASSPANGASGNTEAFF; CDR3nt: TGTGCCAGCTCACCAGCCAACGGGGCTAGCGGGAACACTGAAGCTTTCTTT; abundance: -; v_gene: TRBV18; d_gene: -; j_gene: TRBJ1-1
CDR3aa: CAWRTELSNSPLHF; CDR3nt: TGTGCCTGGAGAACCGAGCTGTCGAATTCACCCCTCCACTTT; abundance: few; v_gene: TRBV30; d_gene: -; j_gene: TRBJ1-6
CDR3aa: CASSETAGASYEQYF; CDR3nt: TGTGCCAGCAGTGAAACAGCGGGGGCCTCCTACGAGCAGTACTTC; abundance: -; v_gene: TRBV6-1; d_gene: TRBD2; j_gene: TRBJ2-7
CDR3aa: CASSPRPRGSGSLVNEQFF; CDR3nt: TGTGCCAGCTCACCAAGGCCTAGGGGTAGCGGGAGTTTGGTCAATGAGCAGTTCTTC; abundance: -; v_gene: TRBV18; d_gene: TRBD2; j_gene: TRBJ2-1
CDR3aa: CASIPNLDGNYGYTF; CDR3nt: TGTGCCAGCATCCCAAATCTCGACGGTAACTATGGCTACACCTTC; abundance: -; v_gene: TRBV6-1; d_gene: -; j_gene: TRBJ1-2
CDR3aa: CSAYNPGQGTYEQYF; CDR3nt: TGCAGCGCTTACAATCCGGGACAGGGAACCTACGAGCAGTACTTC; abundance: -; v_gene: TRBV29-1; d_gene: TRBD1; j_gene: TRBJ2-7
CDR3aa: CASKTSGGNEQYF; CDR3nt: TGTGCCAGTAAGACTAGCGGGGGGAACGAGCAGTACTTC; abundance: once; v_gene: TRBV19; d_gene: TRBD2; j_gene: TRBJ2-7
CDR3aa: CASSFLSSGYEQYF; CDR3nt: TGTGCCAGCAGCTTTTTGTCTAGCGGCTACGAGCAGTACTTC; abundance: medium-sized; v_gene: TRBV11-2; d_gene: TRBD2; j_gene: TRBJ2-7
CDR3aa: CASGSRAYEQYF; CDR3nt: TGTGCCAGCGGAAGCCGCGCCTACGAGCAGTACTTC; abundance: -; v_gene: TRBV5-5; d_gene: -; j_gene: TRBJ2-7
CDR3aa: CASSIDRSLYNEQFF; CDR3nt: TGTGCCAGTAGTATCGACCGCTCCCTCTACAATGAGCAGTTCTTC; abundance: -; v_gene: TRBV19; d_gene: -; j_gene: TRBJ2-1
CDR3aa: CASSLALNTEAFF; CDR3nt: TGTGCCAGCAGCTTAGCTTTGAACACTGAAGCTTTCTTT; abundance: few; v_gene: TRBV7-6; d_gene: -; j_gene: TRBJ1-1
CDR3aa: CASSLVQGIYGYTF; CDR3nt: TGTGCCAGCAGCTTAGTACAGGGGATCTATGGCTACACCTTC; abundance: -; v_gene: TRBV7-2; d_gene: TRBD1; j_gene: TRBJ1-2
CDR3aa: CASSVPGRYGYTF; CDR3nt: TGTGCCAGCAGTGTCCCGGGGAGGTATGGCTACACCTTC; abundance: -; v_gene: TRBV25-1; d_gene: -; j_gene: TRBJ1-2
CDR3aa: CASSLSQGAGTEAFF; CDR3nt: TGTGCCAGCAGTTTATCACAGGGGGCTGGCACTGAAGCTTTCTTT; abundance: -; v_gene: TRBV27; d_gene: TRBD1; j_gene: TRBJ1-1
CDR3aa: CASSGGQGALNTEAFF; CDR3nt: TGCGCCAGCAGCGGCGGACAGGGGGCGCTGAACACTGAAGCTTTCTTT; abundance: -; v_gene: TRBV4-3; d_gene: TRBD1; j_gene: TRBJ1-1
CDR3aa: CASSIRSRDGNTIYF; CDR3nt: TGTGCCAGTAGTATACGATCCAGGGATGGAAACACCATATATTTT; abundance: -; v_gene: TRBV19; d_gene: -; j_gene: TRBJ1-3
CDR3aa: CASSMRGQGRGSPLHF; CDR3nt: TGTGCCAGTAGTATGAGGGGACAGGGTAGGGGTTCACCCCTCCACTTT; abundance: -; v_gene: TRBV19; d_gene: TRBD1; j_gene: TRBJ1-6
CDR3aa: CASSLGGGQGSPLHF; CDR3nt: TGTGCCAGCAGCTTAGGAGGGGGGCAAGGATCACCCCTCCACTTT; abundance: -; v_gene: TRBV7-2; d_gene: -; j_gene: TRBJ1-6
CDR3aa: CASSESHRGVYQPQHF; CDR3nt: TGCGCCAGCAGTGAGTCTCACAGGGGGGTATATCAGCCCCAGCATTTT; abundance: -; v_gene: TRBV10-2; d_gene: TRBD1; j_gene: TRBJ1-5
CDR3aa: CASSHRAGGIYEQYF; CDR3nt: TGCGCCAGCAGCCATAGGGCAGGTGGGATCTACGAGCAGTACTTC; abundance: -; v_gene: TRBV4-1; d_gene: -; j_gene: TRBJ2-7
CDR3aa: CASSFTDSYEQYF; CDR3nt: TGTGCCAGCAGTTTTACGGATTCCTACGAGCAGTACTTC; abundance: -; v_gene: TRBV28; d_gene: -; j_gene: TRBJ2-7
CDR3aa: CASSSDVGQWEKLFF; CDR3nt: TGTGCCAGCAGCTCCGACGTGGGACAATGGGAAAAACTGTTTTTT; abundance: -; v_gene: TRBV7-2; d_gene: -; j_gene: TRBJ1-4